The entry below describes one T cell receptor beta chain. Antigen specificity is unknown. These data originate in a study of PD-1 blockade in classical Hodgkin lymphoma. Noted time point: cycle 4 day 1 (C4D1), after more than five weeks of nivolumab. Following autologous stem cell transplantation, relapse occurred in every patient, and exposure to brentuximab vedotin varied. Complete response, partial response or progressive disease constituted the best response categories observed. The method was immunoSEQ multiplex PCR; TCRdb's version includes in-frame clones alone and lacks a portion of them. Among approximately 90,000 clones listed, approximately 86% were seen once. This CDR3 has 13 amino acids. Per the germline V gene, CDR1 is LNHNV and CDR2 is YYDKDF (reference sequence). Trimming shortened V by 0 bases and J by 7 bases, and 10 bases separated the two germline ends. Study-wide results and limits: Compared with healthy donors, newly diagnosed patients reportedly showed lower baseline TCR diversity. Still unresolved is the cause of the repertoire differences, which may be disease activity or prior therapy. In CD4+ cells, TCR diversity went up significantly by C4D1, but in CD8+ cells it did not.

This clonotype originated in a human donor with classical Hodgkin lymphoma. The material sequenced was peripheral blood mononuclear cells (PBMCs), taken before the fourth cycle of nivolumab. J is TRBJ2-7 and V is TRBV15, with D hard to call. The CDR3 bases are TGTGCCACCAGCAGAGAAGACTTGGATGAGCAGTACTTC. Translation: CATSREDLDEQYF.